This TCR beta chain was recorded in a study of blood T cell repertoires in COVID-19. Trimming cost V 3 bases and J 3 bases, with 6 bases left between them. The CDR3 length is 13 residues. The germline CDR1 and CDR2 sequences are MNHEY and SMNVEV (reference sequence). Clones were read by immunoSEQ multiplex PCR, and TCRdb kept only the in-frame ones, dropping some. The table lists 140,000 or so clones, about 89% of them singletons. Specimen: peripheral blood. The clonotype was recovered from a man aged 45-65 years who had recovered from COVID-19. The V and J genes are TRBV27 and TRBJ1-5; tentatively, D is TRBD1 (5 bases). The CDR3 region is CASSLTVNQPQHF. CDR3 DNA sequence: TGTGCCAGCAGTTTGACAGTCAATCAGCCCCAGCATTTT.